Each of the 2 T cell receptor beta chains below was sequenced from the same sample in a study of T cells expressing NK-cell markers (dated by TCRdb to the early 2020s). The library came from 5' RACE. Instrument used: Illumina HiSeq 2000. Following reprocessing of the reads by TCRdb, the data hold one row per CDR3 protein sequence and no DNA is available. The table kept for this sample lists 400,000 to 450,000 distinct CDR3 sequences. Clones ranked in the top ten supply 6% to 9.5% of the sample. Material for sequencing was blood T cells: a sorted CD56 or NKG2C T cell subset, CD4+ or CD8+ T cells, or bulk PBMC T cells (not recorded which). Receptors originate from a woman between 18 and 75 years old in good health.

The chain joins TRBV29-1 to TRBJ1-1; TCRdb's assignment of TRBD1 cannot be checked, as there is no DNA. Germline CDR1 SQVTM, CDR2 ANQGSEA. The CDR3 has 13 residues. CDR3 protein: CSVEVGDGTEAFF.

V gene TRBV9 combines with J gene TRBJ2-1; absent DNA, TCRdb's TRBD2 call cannot be checked. Germline V gene lookup returns CDR1 SGDLS and CDR2 YYNGEE. The CDR3 loop spans 17 amino acids. The CDR3 is CASSVVASGGLYNEQFF.